These T cell receptor beta chains were read from a single sample in a study of blood T cells in healthy people across ages. TCRdb processed the 5' RACE reads anew with MiXCR; each CDR3 protein has one entry. The repertoire holds some 940,000 distinct CDR3 sequences, with just under 30% as singletons. This sample also belongs to another study, concerning T cells of mothers and their children.

Source material: blood. All receptors come from a woman between 40 and 50 years old in good health. Both conserved end residues are part of each CDR3. The D gene is left open where the match is weak. Part of the rows lack a size; the others show once, few, many or a class for expanded clones.

TRBJ2-3 | NA | NA | TRBV7-3 | CAGSPQGNRVDTQYF | TGTGCCGGCAGCCCACAGGGAAATAGGGTAGATACGCAGTATTTT
TRBJ2-7 | NA | many | TRBV20-1 | CSASQGTYEQYF | TGCAGTGCTAGCCAGGGGACCTACGAGCAGTACTTC
TRBJ2-2 | TRBD2 | NA | TRBV28 | CASITTSGGNTGELFF | TGTGCCAGCATCACGACTAGCGGGGGTAACACCGGGGAGCTGTTTTTT
TRBJ1-2 | TRBD1 | few | TRBV7-9 | CASIGDRDLYGYTF | TGTGCCAGCATCGGGGACAGGGACTTGTATGGCTACACCTTC
TRBJ2-1 | NA | many | TRBV29-1 | CSVQRDNEQFF | TGCAGCGTCCAGCGGGACAATGAGCAGTTCTTC
TRBJ2-5 | NA | once | TRBV7-2 | CASSLAGNVQETQYF | TGTGCTAGCAGCTTAGCAGGCAACGTCCAAGAGACCCAGTACTTC
TRBJ2-4 | TRBD2 | NA | TRBV12-3/TRBV12-4 | CASSLTSGTSYNEQYF | TGTGCCAGCAGTTTGACTTCCGGGACTAGCTACAATGAGCAGTACTTC
TRBJ1-1 | TRBD1 | NA | TRBV7-6 | CASSSIDRGLNTEAFF | TGTGCCAGCAGCTCGATAGACAGGGGATTGAACACTGAAGCTTTCTTT
TRBJ1-2 | NA | few | TRBV24-1 | CATSLTGNYGYTF | TGTGCCACCAGTCTCACAGGGAACTATGGCTACACCTTC
TRBJ2-7 | NA | medium-sized | TRBV4-2 | CASSQGLALGYEQYF | TGTGCCAGCAGCCAAGGTCTAGCGTTGGGCTACGAGCAGTACTTC
TRBJ2-7 | TRBD1 | few | TRBV5-1 | CASSLYATGVSQYF | TGCGCCAGCAGCTTGTATGCGACAGGGGTTTCGCAGTACTTC
TRBJ2-5 | NA | few | TRBV28 | CATKGGPIQETQYF | TGTGCCACTAAGGGTGGTCCGATCCAAGAGACCCAGTACTTC
TRBJ1-5 | NA | few | TRBV12-3/TRBV12-4 | CASNHLGGNQPQHF | TGTGCCAGCAACCACTTAGGGGGCAATCAGCCCCAGCATTTT
TRBJ2-2 | NA | NA | TRBV5-1 | CASSIGQLANTGELFF | TGCGCCAGCAGCATTGGACAGTTGGCGAACACCGGGGAGCTGTTTTTT
TRBJ2-3 | TRBD1 | few | TRBV27 | CASSFGTGGPLLTDTQYF | TGTGCCAGCAGTTTTGGGACAGGGGGCCCCCTTCTCACAGATACGCAGTATTTT
TRBJ2-7 | TRBD2 | many | TRBV12-3/TRBV12-4 | CTSSFNSGGGDEQYF | TGTACCAGCAGTTTTAATTCAGGCGGGGGGGACGAGCAGTACTTC
TRBJ1-1 | NA | few | TRBV7-9 | CAGTLLVGVNTEAFF | TGTGCCGGCACCCTCTTAGTCGGCGTGAACACTGAAGCTTTCTTT
TRBJ2-3 | TRBD1 | NA | TRBV7-2 | CASSHYEYQGAADTQYF | TGTGCCAGCAGCCATTACGAGTACCAGGGGGCGGCAGATACGCAGTATTTT
TRBJ2-6 | NA | many | TRBV5-1 | CASSLEGAGANVLTF | TGTGCCAGCAGCTTAGAAGGGGCTGGGGCCAACGTCCTGACTTTC
TRBJ2-2 | NA | few | TRBV5-5 | CASSFLTGTGELFF | TGTGCCAGCAGCTTCCTGACCGGTACCGGGGAGCTGTTTTTT
TRBJ1-2 | NA | many | TRBV7-2 | CASSPRDVRGGYTF | TGTGCCAGCAGCCCTCGGGACGTTAGGGGAGGCTACACCTTC
TRBJ2-3 | NA | many | TRBV20-1 | CSARTTESTDTQYF | TGCAGTGCTCGAACCACGGAGAGCACAGATACGCAGTATTTT
TRBJ2-2 | NA | NA | TRBV6-5 | CASSYSLAPGELFF | TGTGCCAGCAGTTACTCCTTAGCCCCCGGGGAGCTGTTTTTT
TRBJ2-7 | TRBD1 | few | TRBV6-5 | CASSLQGARSHEQYF | TGTGCCAGCAGTCTACAGGGGGCGCGGTCCCACGAGCAGTACTTC
TRBJ1-5 | NA | few | TRBV15 | CAASRDGVGPQHF | TGTGCCGCCAGCAGAGATGGGGTCGGACCCCAGCATTTT
TRBJ1-1 | NA | few | TRBV5-1 | CASSLGGLQNTEAFF | TGCGCCAGCAGCTTGGGTGGTCTTCAGAACACTGAAGCTTTCTTT
TRBJ2-5 | NA | many | TRBV14 | CASSQVAETQYF | TGTGCCAGCAGCCAAGTGGCGGAGACCCAGTACTTC
TRBJ2-3 | TRBD2 | NA | TRBV5-6 | CASREDGAGNIDTQYF | TGTGCCAGCAGGGAAGATGGAGCGGGGAACATAGATACGCAGTATTTT
TRBJ2-3 | NA | NA | TRBV12-3/TRBV12-4 | CASRHMTASTDTEYF | TGTGCCAGCAGACACATGACGGCTAGCACAGATACGGAGTATTTT
TRBJ2-5 | NA | few | TRBV7-3 | CACSLFQGRKETQYF | TGTGCCTGCTCCCTTTTTCAAGGGCGGAAAGAGACCCAGTACTTC
TRBJ1-1 | NA | NA | TRBV15 | CATSRVPGSEAFF | TGTGCCACCAGCAGAGTACCAGGGTCTGAAGCTTTCTTT
TRBJ1-4 | NA | many | TRBV7-2 | CASRDTGTVNEKLFF | TGTGCCAGCAGGGACACCGGGACGGTCAATGAAAAACTGTTTTTT
TRBJ2-2 | TRBD2 | once | TRBV28 | CASNFMGGGRTGELFF | TGTGCCAGCAACTTTATGGGGGGGGGAAGGACCGGGGAGCTGTTTTTT
TRBJ2-5 | TRBD2 | NA | TRBV20-1 | CSAREPGRGGPLLGEQYF | TGCAGTGCTAGAGAGCCCGGGAGGGGGGGCCCCCTCTTGGGGGAGCAGTACTTC
TRBJ2-5 | TRBD2 | few | TRBV5-1 | CASSPTSGVYSSETQYF | TGCGCCAGCAGCCCTACTAGCGGGGTCTATTCTTCGGAGACCCAGTACTTC
TRBJ2-7 | NA | NA | TRBV10-3 | CAISEIGYEQYF | TGTGCCATCAGTGAGATCGGATACGAGCAGTACTTC
TRBJ1-5 | TRBD1 | NA | TRBV20-1 | CSARGTGASATNQPQHF | TGCAGTGCTAGAGGGACAGGGGCATCGGCCACCAATCAGCCCCAGCATTTT
TRBJ1-5 | NA | few | TRBV6-5 | CASSNRDNNQPQHF | TGTGCCAGCAGTAACCGGGACAACAATCAGCCCCAGCATTTT
TRBJ1-2 | NA | few | TRBV5-5 | CASSLDLRGNYGYTF | TGTGCCAGCAGCTTGGATCTACGAGGAAACTATGGCTACACCTTC
TRBJ2-5 | NA | NA | TRBV28 | CASSFHTSSETQYF | TGTGCCAGCAGTTTCCATACTTCTTCAGAGACCCAGTACTTC
TRBJ2-7 | TRBD1 | few | TRBV11-1 | CASRPDRGPYEQYF | TGTGCCAGCAGACCGGACAGGGGCCCCTACGAGCAGTACTTC
TRBJ2-7 | NA | NA | TRBV24-1 | CATSDTAGEQYF | TGTGCCACCAGTGATACGGCAGGCGAGCAGTACTTC
TRBJ2-5 | TRBD2 | NA | TRBV5-4 | CASSKTSGVQETQYF | TGTGCCAGCAGCAAGACTAGCGGGGTTCAAGAGACCCAGTACTTC
TRBJ1-2 | NA | few | TRBV6-5 | CASRLSAGGYTF | TGTGCCAGCAGATTATCGGCAGGAGGCTACACCTTC
TRBJ1-2 | TRBD1 | NA | TRBV20-1 | CSAFTGVSYGYTF | TGCAGTGCTTTTACAGGGGTCTCCTATGGCTACACCTTC
TRBJ1-4 | TRBD1 | NA | TRBV20-1 | CSARRSDRGPNEKLFF | TGCAGTGCTCGGAGGTCCGACAGGGGCCCGAATGAAAAACTGTTTTTT
TRBJ2-7 | TRBD2 | many | TRBV18 | CASSPRGGGYEQYF | TGTGCCAGCTCACCACGTGGGGGGGGCTACGAGCAGTACTTC
TRBJ2-7 | NA | many | TRBV5-1 | CASSYGGAEWSSYEQYF | TGCGCCAGCAGCTATGGAGGGGCAGAGTGGAGCTCCTACGAGCAGTACTTC
TRBJ2-3 | TRBD2 | NA | TRBV7-6 | CASSPGLAVDTQYF | TGTGCCAGCAGCCCAGGACTAGCAGTGGATACGCAGTATTTT
TRBJ2-3 | NA | NA | TRBV6-5 | CASRSPSTDTQYF | TGTGCCAGCAGGAGTCCTAGCACAGATACGCAGTATTTT
TRBJ2-5 | NA | NA | TRBV27 | CASSLDRGFQETQYF | TGTGCCAGCAGTTTGGACCGCGGGTTTCAAGAGACCCAGTACTTC
TRBJ2-7 | NA | few | TRBV7-2 | CASSLSRDGSSYEQYF | TGTGCCAGCAGCTTAAGCCGGGACGGGAGCTCCTACGAGCAGTACTTC